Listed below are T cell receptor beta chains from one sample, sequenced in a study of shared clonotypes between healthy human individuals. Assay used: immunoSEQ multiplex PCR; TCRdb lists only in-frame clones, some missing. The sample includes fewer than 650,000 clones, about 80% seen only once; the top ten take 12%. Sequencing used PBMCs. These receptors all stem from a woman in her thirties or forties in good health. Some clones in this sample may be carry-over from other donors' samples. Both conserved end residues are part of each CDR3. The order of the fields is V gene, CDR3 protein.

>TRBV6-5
CASSPIRSGANVLTF
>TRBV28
CASSHPDMVDLNGYTF
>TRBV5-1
CASNRLAGGNTGELFF
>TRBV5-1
CASSYGQGGDTQYF
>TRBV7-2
CASSLSGGREFF
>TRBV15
CATSGETIGTPYNEQFF
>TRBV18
CASSPFSDGETQYF
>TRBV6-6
CASTTGLAGLGEQYF
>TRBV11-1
CASSLVAGFDEQYF
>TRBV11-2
CASSLERVTEAFF
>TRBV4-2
CASSQGGASGTLTDTQYF
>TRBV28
CASSSRGKGYTF
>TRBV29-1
CSVGKSNQPQHF
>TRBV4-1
CASSQGWTSGFSYEQYF
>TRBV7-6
CASRAGARNEQFF
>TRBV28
CASSLNYYENTIYF
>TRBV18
CASSPPSGRPQETQYF
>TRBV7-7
CASSLSWTDEQYF
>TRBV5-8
CASSPGGTYEQYF
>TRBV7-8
CASSLAGVDTQYF
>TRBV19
CASSSPRRGDTQYF
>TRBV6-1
CASSLQGSGETQYF
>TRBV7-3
CASSDVLAGAGELFF
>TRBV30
CAWSALDTEAFF
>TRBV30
CAWMGQGAGETQYF
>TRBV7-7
CASSAGQGLGKLFF
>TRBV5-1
CASSLRGGYEQYF
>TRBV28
CASKGLARHYEQYF
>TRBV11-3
CASSLAGYYNEQFF
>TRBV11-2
CASSPGLASPYEQYF
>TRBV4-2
CASSLSGTSGDTQYF
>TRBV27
CASSLSGIGTGELFF
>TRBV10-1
CASSEQREASYEQYF
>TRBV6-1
CASISTGRAEAFF
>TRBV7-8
CASSPHRGQANYGYTF
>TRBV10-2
CASSGSAGEQFF
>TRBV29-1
CSVEIPRGSDYGYTF
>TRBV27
CASSPGQHWQPQHF
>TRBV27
CASSFDRNGEKLFF
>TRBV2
CASSDRGYHQPQHF
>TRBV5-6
CASSYQQGPYEQYF
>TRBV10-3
CAISEEQGTETQYF
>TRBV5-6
CASTTDRGWDGYTF
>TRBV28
CASSPDRRGKGIQYF
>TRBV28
CASSPPAAFYEQYF
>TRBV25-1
CASSISDRANTEAFF
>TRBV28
CASSFYLGNSGNAIYF
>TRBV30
CAWSLAGGNYNEQFF
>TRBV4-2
CASSHAGQGVYDTQYF
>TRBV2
CASNLDRQETQYF
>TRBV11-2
CASSLMAGGGTDTQYF
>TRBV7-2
CASSPPGGRQETQYF
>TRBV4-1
CASSQDPLTGRGAEAFF
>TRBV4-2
CASSQEVFVGTGTYEQYF
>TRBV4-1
CASSPPGQSGNTIYF